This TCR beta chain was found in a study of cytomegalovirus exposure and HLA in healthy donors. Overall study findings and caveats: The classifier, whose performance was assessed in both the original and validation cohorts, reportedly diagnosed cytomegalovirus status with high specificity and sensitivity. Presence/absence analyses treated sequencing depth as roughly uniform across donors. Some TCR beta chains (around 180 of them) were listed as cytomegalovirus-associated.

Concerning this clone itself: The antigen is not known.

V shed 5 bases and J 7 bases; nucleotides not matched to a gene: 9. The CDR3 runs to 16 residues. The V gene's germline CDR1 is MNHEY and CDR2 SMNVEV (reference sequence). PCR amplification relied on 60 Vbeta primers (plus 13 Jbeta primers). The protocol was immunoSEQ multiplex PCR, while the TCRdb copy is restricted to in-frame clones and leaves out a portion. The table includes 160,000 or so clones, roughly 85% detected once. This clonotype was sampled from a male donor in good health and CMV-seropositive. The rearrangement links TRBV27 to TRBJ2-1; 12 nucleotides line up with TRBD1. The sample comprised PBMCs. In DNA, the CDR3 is TGTGCCAGCAGTGGGAGGGACAGGGGGCTTAAGAATGAGCAGTTCTTC. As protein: CASSGRDRGLKNEQFF.